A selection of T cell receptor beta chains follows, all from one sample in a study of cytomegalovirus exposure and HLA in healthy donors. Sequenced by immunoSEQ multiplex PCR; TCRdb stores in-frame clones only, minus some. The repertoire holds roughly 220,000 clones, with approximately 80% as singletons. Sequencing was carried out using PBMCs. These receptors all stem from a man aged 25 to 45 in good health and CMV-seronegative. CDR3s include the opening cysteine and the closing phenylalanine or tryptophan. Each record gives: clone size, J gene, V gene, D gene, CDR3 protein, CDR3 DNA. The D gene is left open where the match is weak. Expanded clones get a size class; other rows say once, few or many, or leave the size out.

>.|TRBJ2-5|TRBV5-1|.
CASSLEAGNQETQYF
TGCGCCAGCAGCTTGGAGGCAGGCAACCAAGAGACCCAGTACTTC
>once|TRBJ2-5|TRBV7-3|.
CASSSELDRYQETQYF
TGTGCCAGCAGCTCTGAGCTAGACCGATACCAAGAGACCCAGTACTTC
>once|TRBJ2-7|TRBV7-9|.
CASSFPDWETQYF
TGTGCCAGCAGCTTCCCGGACTGGGAGACGCAGTACTTC
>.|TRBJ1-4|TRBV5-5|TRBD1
CASSLADRGMQYNEKLFF
TGTGCCAGCAGCTTGGCGGACAGGGGTATGCAATACAATGAAAAACTGTTTTTT
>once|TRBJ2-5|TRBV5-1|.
CASSLDGQYQETQYF
TGCGCCAGCAGCTTGGATGGACAGTACCAAGAGACCCAGTACTTC
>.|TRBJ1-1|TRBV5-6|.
CASSLWGAEAFF
TGTGCCAGCAGCTTGTGGGGGGCTGAAGCTTTCTTT
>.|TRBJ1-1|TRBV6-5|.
CASSYPGRSTEAFF
TGTGCCAGCAGTTACCCGGGGAGGAGCACTGAAGCTTTCTTT
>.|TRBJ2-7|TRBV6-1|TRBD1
CASSERQGFEQYF
TGTGCCAGCAGTGAACGACAGGGGTTCGAGCAGTACTTC
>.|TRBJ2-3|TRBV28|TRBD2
CASSLLAGLTDTQYF
TGTGCCAGCAGTTTGTTAGCGGGGCTCACAGATACGCAGTATTTT
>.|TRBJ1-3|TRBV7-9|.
CASSLTVSGNTIYF
TGTGCCAGCAGCTTAACAGTCTCTGGAAACACCATATATTTT
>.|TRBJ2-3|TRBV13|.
CASSLDREDTQYF
TGTGCCAGCAGCTTAGACCGGGAAGATACGCAGTATTTT
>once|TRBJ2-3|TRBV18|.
CASSPPPPDTQYF
TGTGCCAGCTCACCACCCCCCCCGGATACGCAGTATTTT
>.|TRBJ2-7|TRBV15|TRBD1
CATSRDVLRMGQVSYEQYF
TGTGCCACCAGCAGAGATGTTCTTCGAATGGGACAGGTCTCCTACGAGCAGTACTTC
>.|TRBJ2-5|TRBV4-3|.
CASSQVGSQETQYF
TGCGCCAGCAGCCAAGTGGGCAGCCAAGAGACCCAGTACTTC
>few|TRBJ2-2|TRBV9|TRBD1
CASSGRQGATGELFF
TGTGCCAGCAGCGGCCGACAGGGGGCCACCGGGGAGCTGTTTTTT
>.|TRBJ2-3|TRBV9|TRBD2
CASSVGGLAGFPSTDTQYF
TGTGCCAGCAGCGTAGGAGGCCTAGCGGGGTTCCCTAGCACAGATACGCAGTATTTT
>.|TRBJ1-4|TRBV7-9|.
CASTSGEKLFF
TGTGCCAGCACGTCGGGGGAAAAACTGTTTTTT
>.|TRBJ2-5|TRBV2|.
CASSLLGRGPQETQYF
TGTGCCAGCAGCCTCCTCGGGCGGGGGCCTCAAGAGACCCAGTACTTC
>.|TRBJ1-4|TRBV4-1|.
CASSQDLGVGNEKLFF
TGCGCCAGCAGCCAAGATCTCGGGGTGGGAAATGAAAAACTGTTTTTT
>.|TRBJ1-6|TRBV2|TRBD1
CARKGQGNSPLHF
TGTGCCAGGAAGGGACAGGGCAATTCACCCCTCCACTTT
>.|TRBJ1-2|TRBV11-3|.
CASSLFSSRNYGYTF
TGTGCCAGCAGCTTATTTTCGAGCCGAAACTATGGCTACACCTTC
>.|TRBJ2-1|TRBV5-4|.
CASSPWTTPNEQFF
TGTGCCAGCAGCCCCTGGACTACGCCGAATGAGCAGTTCTTC
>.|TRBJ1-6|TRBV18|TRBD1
CASSPGQPSSYNSPLHF
TGTGCCAGCTCACCGGGACAGCCCAGCTCCTATAATTCACCCCTCCACTTT
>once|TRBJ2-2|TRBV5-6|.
CASSLNRRNTGELFF
TGTGCCAGCAGCTTAAACAGGAGGAACACCGGGGAGCTGTTTTTT
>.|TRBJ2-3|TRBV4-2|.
CASSRERITDTQYF
TGTGCCAGCAGCAGGGAGCGTATCACAGATACGCAGTATTTT
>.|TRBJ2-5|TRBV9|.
CASSVQAGTRGETQYF
TGTGCCAGCAGCGTCCAGGCGGGGACTCGAGGGGAGACCCAGTACTTC